One and the same sample provided the 11 T cell receptor beta chains below, sequenced in a study of early T cells in non-severe SARS-CoV-2 infection. TCRdb recomputed calls from the 5' RACE reads with MiXCR, one row per CDR3 protein. The sample has roughly 80,000 distinct CDR3 sequences; 15% to 17% are singletons. Material for sequencing was whole blood. The receptors come from an adult who was a healthcare worker with PCR-confirmed SARS-CoV-2 infection or an uninfected control (not recorded which).

In its sample, this clonotype was seen a few times. The chain uses TRBV11-2 and TRBJ2-7; no firm D call. V dropped 5 bases and J dropped 4 bases, with 12 bases sitting between them. CDR3 length: 13 amino acids. CDR1 and CDR2 (germline): SGHAT, FQNNGV. CDR3 residues: CASSPLGEYEQYF. The CDR3 region has the DNA TGTGCCAGCAGCCCCCTCGGAGAATACGAGCAGTACTTC.

This clonotype was counted at least ten times. The V gene is TRBV19, the J gene TRBJ2-1; 7 bases line up with TRBD1. The CDR3 covers 14 residues. Germline CDR1 LNHDA, CDR2 SQIVND (reference sequence). With V trimmed by 5 bases and J by 7 bases, 8 bases remained unmatched. The CDR3 coding sequence is TGTGCCAGTAGTCACCGGGACAGACAAAATGAGCAGTTCTTC. The encoded protein is CASSHRDRQNEQFF.

The rearrangement links TRBV4-1 to TRBJ1-5, with D tentatively TRBD1 (5 bases). Germline CDR1 is MGHRA and CDR2 is YSYEKL. V shed 5 bases and J shed 2 bases, with 13 bases lying between them. The CDR3 consists of 15 residues. The CDR3: CASSVSGVGNQPQHF. CDR3 sequence (DNA): TGCGCCAGCAGCGTTTCGGGGGTCGGCAATCAGCCCCAGCATTTT.

In its sample, this clonotype was seen many times. The chain combines TRBV29-1 with TRBJ2-5; D not certain. Trimming cost V 4 bases and J 5 bases, with 11 bases left between them. The CDR3 is made up of 12 amino acids. CDR1 and CDR2 (germline): SQVTM, ANQGSEA. The CDR3 loop is CSVARQLETQYF. CDR3 nucleotides: TGCAGCGTTGCCCGGCAGTTGGAGACCCAGTACTTC.

This clonotype was picked up a small number of times. This chain uses TRBV29-1 with TRBJ2-1; 7 bases match TRBD1. The V gene's germline CDR1 is SQVTM and CDR2 ANQGSEA. After removal of 6 bases from V and 9 bases from J, the junction contained 2 bases not matched to a gene. This CDR3 spans 10 amino acids. The CDR3 sequence is CSVGDSEQFF. The CDR3 nucleotides read TGCAGCGTAGGGGACAGTGAGCAGTTCTTC.

This clonotype was recorded many times. The J gene is TRBJ1-1, the V gene TRBV5-1, with D possibly matching TRBD1 (6 bases). CDR1 and CDR2 from the germline V gene are SGHRS and YFSETQ. The CDR3 is 12 residues long. Trimming removed 4 bases from V and 8 bases from J, with 12 bases in between. The CDR3 bases are TGCGCCAGCAGCCCAGAGACAGGCGAAGCTTTCTTT. Amino acid sequence: CASSPETGEAFF.

The CDR3 region has the DNA TGTGCCAGCAGTCAGAATTGGTTCTTC. Translated: CASSQNWFF. The rearrangement uses TRBV28 and TRBJ2-1; no reliable D call. The V gene lost 5 bases and the J gene lost 15 bases, with 8 bases spanning the gap. Germline V gene lookup returns CDR1 MDHEN and CDR2 SYDVKM. The CDR3 spans 9 residues.

The rearrangement links TRBV28 to TRBJ2-5; maybe TRBD1 (5 bases). Trimming stripped 3 bases from V and 3 bases from J, with 8 bases between. The CDR3 extends over 13 amino acids. CDR1 and CDR2 (germline): MDHEN, SYDVKM. The CDR3 bases are TGTGCCAGCAGTTTGGGCAGGGAAGAGACCCAGTACTTC. Its translation is CASSLGREETQYF.

This chain uses TRBV11-3 with TRBJ2-5, with a possible D match to TRBD1 (6 bases). The CDR3 length is 14 residues. CDR1 is SGHNT and CDR2 is YENEEA in the germline V gene. Between the trimmed V and J ends, which lost 1 base and 4 bases, there was a span of 10 bases. CDR3 bases: TGTGCCAGCAGCTTAGGCCAGGGGACAGAGACCCAGTACTTC. Its protein product is CASSLGQGTETQYF.

The chain joins TRBV7-9 to TRBJ1-2; no clear D gene. Trimming stripped 3 bases from V and 2 bases from J, with 4 bases between. The CDR3 runs 12 residues. CDR1 and CDR2 from the germline V gene are SEHNR and FQNEAQ (reference sequence). This CDR3 is CASSFENYGYTF. CDR3 DNA sequence: TGTGCCAGCAGCTTCGAGAACTATGGCTACACCTTC.

This clonotype has only a few counts. The DNA is left out, because the CDR3 cannot be placed on it with certainty; the CDR3 is given as TCRdb lists it. The chain has TRBV7-7 and TRBJ2-7; TRBD1, the table's D call, was not compared with the DNA. Per germline, CDR1 SSHAT and CDR2 FNYEAQ (reference sequence). The CDR3 spans 18 amino acids, including both terminal residues. CDR3: CASSARQETFYEQYFGPF.